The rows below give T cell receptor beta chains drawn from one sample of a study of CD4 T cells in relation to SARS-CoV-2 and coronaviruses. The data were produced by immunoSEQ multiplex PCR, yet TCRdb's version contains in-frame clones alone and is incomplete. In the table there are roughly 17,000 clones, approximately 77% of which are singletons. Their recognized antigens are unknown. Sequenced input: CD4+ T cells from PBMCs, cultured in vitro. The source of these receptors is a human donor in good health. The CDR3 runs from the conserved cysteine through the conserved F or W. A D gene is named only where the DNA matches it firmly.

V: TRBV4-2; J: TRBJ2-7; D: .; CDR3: CASSQGGARPGEQYF
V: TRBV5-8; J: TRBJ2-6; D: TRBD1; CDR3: CASSPGTGVSGANVLTF
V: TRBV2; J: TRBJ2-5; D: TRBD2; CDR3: CASSWGGAGARGETQYF
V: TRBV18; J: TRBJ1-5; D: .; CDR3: CASSHDPGGSNQPQHF
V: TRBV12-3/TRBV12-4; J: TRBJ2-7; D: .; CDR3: CASSLSDPYEQYF
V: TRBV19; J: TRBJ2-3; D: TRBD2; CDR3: CASSIAGTRNTDTQYF
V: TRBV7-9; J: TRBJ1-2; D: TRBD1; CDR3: CASSPTTQGVFYGYTF
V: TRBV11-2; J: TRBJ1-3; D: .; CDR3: CASSLADFPLNTIYF
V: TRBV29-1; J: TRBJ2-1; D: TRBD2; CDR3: CSVAALAAYNEQFF
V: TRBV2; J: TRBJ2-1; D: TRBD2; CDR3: CASSGPGLAVQFF
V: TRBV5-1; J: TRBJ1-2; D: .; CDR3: CASSTHPETHYGYTF
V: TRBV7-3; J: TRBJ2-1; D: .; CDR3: CASSATSSKLFF
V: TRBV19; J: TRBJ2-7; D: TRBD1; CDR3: CASSSGQGNEQYF
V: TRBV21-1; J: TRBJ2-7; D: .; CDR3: CASSKVGPGQGPNEQYF
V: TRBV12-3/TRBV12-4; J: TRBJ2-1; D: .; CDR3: CASSLGLDNEQFF
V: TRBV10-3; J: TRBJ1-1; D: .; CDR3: CAISGSPRTVGTEAFF
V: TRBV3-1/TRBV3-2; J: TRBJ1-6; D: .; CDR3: CASSPSPAGASPLHF
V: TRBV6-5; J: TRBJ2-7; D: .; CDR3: CASSRGSVESSEQYF
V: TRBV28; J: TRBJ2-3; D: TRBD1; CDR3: CASKGNRGRLDTQYF
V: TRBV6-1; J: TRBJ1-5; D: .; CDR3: CASSSRASNQPQHF
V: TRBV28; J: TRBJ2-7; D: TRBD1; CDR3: CASRTGVSYEQYF
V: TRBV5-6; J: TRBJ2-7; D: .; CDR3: CASSLYNGASEQYF
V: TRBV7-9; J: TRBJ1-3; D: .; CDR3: CASSYGNTIYF
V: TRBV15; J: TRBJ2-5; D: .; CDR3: CATRGGRGDSETQYF
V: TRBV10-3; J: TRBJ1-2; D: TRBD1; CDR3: CAISLDRDANYGYTF
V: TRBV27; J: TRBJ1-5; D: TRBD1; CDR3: CASSYGTGSNQPQHF
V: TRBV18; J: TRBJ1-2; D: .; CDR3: CASSPPGVYGYTF
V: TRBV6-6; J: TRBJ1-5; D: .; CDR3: CASILDSNQPQHF
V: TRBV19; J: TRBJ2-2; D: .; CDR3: CASREDWAGELFF
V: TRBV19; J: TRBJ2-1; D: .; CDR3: CASSIQQDSIGSYNEQFF
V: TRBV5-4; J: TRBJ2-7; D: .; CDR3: CASSRGTTGSYEQYF
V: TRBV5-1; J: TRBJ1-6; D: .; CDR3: CASSLSGGAPLHF
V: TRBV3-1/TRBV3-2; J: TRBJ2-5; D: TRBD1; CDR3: CASSQAKDRGENQETQYF
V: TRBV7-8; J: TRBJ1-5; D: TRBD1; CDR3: CASSPGQGGSNQPQHF
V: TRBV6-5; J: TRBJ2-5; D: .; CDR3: CASSRSSNRQETQYF
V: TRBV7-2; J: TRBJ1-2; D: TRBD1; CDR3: CASSTRQGANYGYTF
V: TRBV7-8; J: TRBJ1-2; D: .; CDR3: CASSLEWGRANYGYTF
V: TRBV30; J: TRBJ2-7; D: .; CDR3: CAWSVAAYEQYF
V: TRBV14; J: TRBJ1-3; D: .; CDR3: CASSQGLRGQDTIYF
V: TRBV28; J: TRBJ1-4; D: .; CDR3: CASIQGTQQEKLFF
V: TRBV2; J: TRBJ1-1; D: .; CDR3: CASSFAVDNRDLVTEAFF
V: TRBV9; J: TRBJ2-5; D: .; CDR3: CASSDGSGIQETQYF
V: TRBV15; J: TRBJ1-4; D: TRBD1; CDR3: CATSSGTAERSEKLFF
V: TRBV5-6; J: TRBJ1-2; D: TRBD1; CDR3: CASSLEQGAGGYTF
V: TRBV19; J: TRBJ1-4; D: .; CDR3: CATRATNEKLFF
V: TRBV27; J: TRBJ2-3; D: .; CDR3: CASSPSVSTDTQYF
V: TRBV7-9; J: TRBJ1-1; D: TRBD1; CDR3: CASSQIKGALREAFF
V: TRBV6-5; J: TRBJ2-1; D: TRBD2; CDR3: CASSYSTPGLGNEQFF
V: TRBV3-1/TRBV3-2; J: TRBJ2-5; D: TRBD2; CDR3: CASILSGSTGRMETQYF
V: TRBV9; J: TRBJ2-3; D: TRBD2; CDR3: CASSVARGSTQYF
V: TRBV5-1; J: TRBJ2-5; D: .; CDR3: CASIEQETQYF
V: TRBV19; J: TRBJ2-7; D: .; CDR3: CASSGRVADEQYF
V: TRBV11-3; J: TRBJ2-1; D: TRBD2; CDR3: CASSSPLAGGDNEQFF
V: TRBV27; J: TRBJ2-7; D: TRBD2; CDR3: CASSLGGRAWDEQYF
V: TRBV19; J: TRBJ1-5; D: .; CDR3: CATRQGFYSNQPQHF
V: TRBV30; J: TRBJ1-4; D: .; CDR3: CAWSRQGGEKLFF
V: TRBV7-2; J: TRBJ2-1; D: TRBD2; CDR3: CASSLDLLAGVSNEQFF
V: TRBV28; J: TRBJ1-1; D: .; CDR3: CASSLVDTEAFF